This TCR beta chain was found in a study of shared clonotypes between healthy human individuals. Genomic DNA of each subset was evenly split across several immunoSEQ plates. Using immunoSEQ multiplex PCR, the repertoire was profiled, and TCRdb retains in-frame clones only, with some absent. This repertoire shows more than 1.2 million clones, 98% found once; its top ten account for about 0.4%. From CD4+ cells came CD45RA+ naive and CD45RA-negative memory subsets. Details on this clone: The target antigen is unknown.

General study points: Larger estimated richness was generally recorded for naive subsets relative to memory subsets. A limitation of the genetic and exposure-history diversity represented arose from few donors.

This CDR3 contains 14 residues. Looked up from germline, CDR1 is SGHKS and CDR2 is YYEKEE (reference sequence). With V trimmed by 5 bases and J by 7 bases, 7 bases remained unmatched. The sequence came from a man under 40 in good health. This chain links TRBV5-5 with TRBJ2-1, with TRBD1 identical over 9 bases. Sample: naive CD4+ T cells sorted from blood. Stated subset: CD45RA+ positively selected. CDR3 nucleotides: TGTGCCAGCAGTACGGGACAGGGAGCGAATGAGCAGTTCTTC. This codes for CASSTGQGANEQFF.